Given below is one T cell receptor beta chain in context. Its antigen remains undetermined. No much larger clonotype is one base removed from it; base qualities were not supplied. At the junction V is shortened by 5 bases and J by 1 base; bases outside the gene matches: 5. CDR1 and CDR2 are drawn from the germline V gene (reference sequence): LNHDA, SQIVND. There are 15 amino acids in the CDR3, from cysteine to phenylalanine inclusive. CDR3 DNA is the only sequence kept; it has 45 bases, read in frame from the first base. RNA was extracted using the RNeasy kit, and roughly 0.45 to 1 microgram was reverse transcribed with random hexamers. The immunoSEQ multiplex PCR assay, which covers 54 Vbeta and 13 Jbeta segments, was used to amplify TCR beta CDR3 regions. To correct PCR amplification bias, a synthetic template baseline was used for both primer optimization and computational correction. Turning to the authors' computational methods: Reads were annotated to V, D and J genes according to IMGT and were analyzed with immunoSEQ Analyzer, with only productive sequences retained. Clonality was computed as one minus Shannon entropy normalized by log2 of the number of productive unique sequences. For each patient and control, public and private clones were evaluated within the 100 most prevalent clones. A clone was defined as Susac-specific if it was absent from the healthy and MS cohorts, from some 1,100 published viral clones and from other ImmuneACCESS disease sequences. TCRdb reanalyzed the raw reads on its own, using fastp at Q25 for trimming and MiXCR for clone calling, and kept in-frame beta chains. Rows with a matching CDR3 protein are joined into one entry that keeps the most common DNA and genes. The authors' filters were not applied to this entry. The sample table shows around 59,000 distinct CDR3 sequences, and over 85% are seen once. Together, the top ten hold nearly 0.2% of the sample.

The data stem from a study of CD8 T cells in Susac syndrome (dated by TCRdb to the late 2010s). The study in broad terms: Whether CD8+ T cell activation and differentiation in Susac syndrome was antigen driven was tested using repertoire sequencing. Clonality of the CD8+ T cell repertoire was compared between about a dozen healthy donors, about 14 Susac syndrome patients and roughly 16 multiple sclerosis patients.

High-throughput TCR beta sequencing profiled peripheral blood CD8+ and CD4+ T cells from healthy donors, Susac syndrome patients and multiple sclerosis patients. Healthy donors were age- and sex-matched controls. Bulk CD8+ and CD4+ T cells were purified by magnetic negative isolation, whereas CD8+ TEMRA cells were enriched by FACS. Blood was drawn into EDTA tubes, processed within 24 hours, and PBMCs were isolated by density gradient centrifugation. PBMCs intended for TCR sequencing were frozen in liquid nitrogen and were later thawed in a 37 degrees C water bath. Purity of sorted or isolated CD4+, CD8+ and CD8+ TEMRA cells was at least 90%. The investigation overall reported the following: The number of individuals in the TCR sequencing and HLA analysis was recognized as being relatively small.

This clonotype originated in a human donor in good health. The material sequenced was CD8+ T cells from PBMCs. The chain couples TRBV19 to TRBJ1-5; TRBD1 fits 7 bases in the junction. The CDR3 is CASSADRVSNQPQHF. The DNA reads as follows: TGTGCCAGTAGTGCCGACAGGGTGAGCAATCAGCCCCAGCATTTT.